Below, 5 T cell receptor beta chains from the same sample are listed, as sequenced in a study of OX40 agonist ivuxolimab in advanced cancers. TCRdb keeps only in-frame clones here, not all; method: immunoSEQ multiplex PCR. The table includes 60,000 to 75,000 clones, roughly 93% detected once. Material: CD4+ or CD8+ T cells sorted from blood, obtained in a trial of the OX40 agonist ivuxolimab. The receptors were gathered from an adult with an advanced solid tumor such as melanoma, head and neck, liver or kidney cancer.

The CDR3 loop is CASKGLAGDREQFF. Written as DNA, the CDR3 is TGTGCCAGCAAGGGACTAGCGGGAGATAGAGAGCAGTTCTTC. The chain recombines TRBV5-8 with TRBJ2-1; TRBD2 matches 14 bases. The germline CDR1 and CDR2 sequences are SGHTS and YDEGEE. The CDR3 runs to 14 residues. With V trimmed by 6 bases and J by 10 bases, 6 bases remained unmatched.

This clone has only one observation. V gene TRBV7-9 combines with J gene TRBJ2-7; D is uncertain. This CDR3 is built from 13 residues. The V and J ends lost 1 base and 5 bases respectively, with 9 bases between them. From germline, CDR1 is SEHNR and CDR2 FQNEAQ (reference sequence). CDR3 sequence: CASSLVFVDEQYF. In DNA form, the CDR3 reads TGTGCCAGCAGCTTAGTGTTCGTCGACGAGCAGTACTTC.

A single count supports this clone. The chain links TRBV29-1 to TRBJ2-1; the match to TRBD2 covers 10 bases. This CDR3 comprises 15 residues. With V trimmed by 4 bases and J by 2 bases, 5 bases remained unmatched. Per the germline V gene, CDR1 is SQVTM and CDR2 is ANQGSEA. CDR3 in amino acids: CSVGASGRTYNEQFF. CDR3 DNA sequence: TGCAGCGTTGGGGCTAGCGGGAGAACCTACAATGAGCAGTTCTTC.

This clone was counted a single time. The V and J genes are TRBV30 and TRBJ2-7; D may be TRBD1 (6 bases). Germline CDR1 and CDR2: GTSNPN and SVGIG (reference sequence). CDR3 length: 13 amino acids. Deletions cut 6 bases from V and 0 bases from J, with 12 bases between. The DNA of the CDR3 is TGTGCCTGTCCAGGGGCCCGCTCCTACGAGCAGTACTTC. The encoded protein is CACPGARSYEQYF.

The chain joins TRBV27 to TRBJ2-7; 8 positions match TRBD2. Germline-derived CDR1 and CDR2 are MNHEY and SMNVEV (reference sequence). The CDR3 contains 15 residues. V dropped 4 bases and J dropped 0; count of bases not matched to a gene: 5. The DNA of the CDR3 is TGTGCCAGCAGTTATAGCGGGACTTTCTCCTACGAGCAGTACTTC. Translated: CASSYSGTFSYEQYF.